A selection of T cell receptor beta chains follows, all from one sample in a study of blood T cell repertoires in COVID-19. The data were produced by immunoSEQ multiplex PCR, yet TCRdb's version contains in-frame clones alone and is incomplete. The sample comprises roughly 250,000 clones, about 80% of which are singletons, and approximately 7.4% rests with the top ten. The specimen was peripheral blood. These receptors were taken from a woman between 50 and 59 years old with acute or convalescent COVID-19. The CDR3 runs from the conserved cysteine through the conserved F or W. The D gene is left open where the match is weak. Clone size is shown for a subset of rows, as once, few, many or a class of expanded clone.

d_gene,j_gene,abundance,v_gene,CDR3nt,CDR3aa
-,TRBJ2-2,-,TRBV28,TGTGCCAGCAGTTCAGGATGGGACACCGGGGAGCTGTTTTTT,CASSSGWDTGELFF
TRBD1,TRBJ1-1,-,TRBV5-1,TGCGCCAGCAGCTTGATCGGGCAGGGGGCCATGAACACTGAAGCTTTCTTT,CASSLIGQGAMNTEAFF
TRBD1,TRBJ1-6,once,TRBV27,TGTGCCAGCCGAAAGGGGACAGAAAATTCACCCCTCCACTTT,CASRKGTENSPLHF
TRBD1,TRBJ1-1,-,TRBV6-4,TGTGCCAGCAGTGGACCCCCGAGACAGGGGGGCACTGAAGCTTTCTTT,CASSGPPRQGGTEAFF
-,TRBJ2-2,few,TRBV6-5,TGTGCCAGCGGTAGAGGGACATCGAACACCGGGGAGCTGTTTTTT,CASGRGTSNTGELFF
-,TRBJ1-6,-,TRBV30,TGTGCCATATCTGGAGCAGGGAACTCACCCCTCCACTTT,CAISGAGNSPLHF
TRBD2,TRBJ2-7,-,TRBV3-1/TRBV3-2,TGTGCCAGCAGCCACCGGGGGGGCGGAATTACCTACGAGCAGTACTTC,CASSHRGGGITYEQYF
-,TRBJ2-3,-,TRBV5-4,TGTGCCAGTTCAAAAGGACTTACAGATACGCAGTATTTT,CASSKGLTDTQYF
TRBD2,TRBJ2-1,-,TRBV5-8,TGTGCCAGCAGCTTGACAGCGGGAGGGTACAATGAGCAGTTCTTC,CASSLTAGGYNEQFF
TRBD1,TRBJ2-3,-,TRBV10-3,TGTGCCATCAGTAAGACAGGGTGGGAGGATACGCAGTATTTT,CAISKTGWEDTQYF
-,TRBJ1-3,-,TRBV3-1/TRBV3-2,TGTGCCAGCAGCCAAAGAGGGACTGGAAACACCATATATTTT,CASSQRGTGNTIYF
TRBD2,TRBJ2-3,-,TRBV7-2,TGTGCCAGCAGCTTAGACCCCGGGGGGGGTACAGATACGCAGTATTTT,CASSLDPGGGTDTQYF
-,TRBJ1-2,once,TRBV29-1,TGCAGCGTCGGATCGGCAGGGACAAGGGGCTACACCTTC,CSVGSAGTRGYTF
-,TRBJ2-5,-,TRBV7-7,TGTGCTAGCAGCGTAGGCGGGGCTTGGGGGGCCCAGTACTTC,CASSVGGAWGAQYF
TRBD1,TRBJ2-2,few,TRBV6-4,TGTGCCAGCAGTGACGGACAGGGGGCCGGGGAGCTGTTTTTT,CASSDGQGAGELFF
-,TRBJ1-2,-,TRBV20-1,TGCAGTGCCAGGGGTCAGTATGGCTACACCTTC,CSARGQYGYTF
-,TRBJ1-1,-,TRBV12-3/TRBV12-4,TGTGCCAGCAGTTTCGAGGGGAACACTGAAGCTTTCTTT,CASSFEGNTEAFF
-,TRBJ2-2,-,TRBV3-1/TRBV3-2,TGTGCCAGCAGCCAAGATTTACCAGGGGCCGGGGAGCTGTTTTTT,CASSQDLPGAGELFF
-,TRBJ2-3,few,TRBV7-5,TGTGCCAGAAGCTCTGGACAGGGAAAGGATACGCAGTATTTT,CARSSGQGKDTQYF
TRBD1,TRBJ1-1,-,TRBV4-2,TGTGCCAGCAGCCAGGGGACAGGGCCGAACACTGAAGCTTTCTTT,CASSQGTGPNTEAFF
-,TRBJ2-2,once,TRBV15,TGTGCCACCAGCAGAGGAGAGATCGGGGAGCTGTTTTTT,CATSRGEIGELFF
TRBD1,TRBJ1-4,-,TRBV6-6,TGTGCCAGCAGCCTCCCGGGACAGGTTGAAAAACTGTTTTTT,CASSLPGQVEKLFF
TRBD2,TRBJ2-7,once,TRBV27,TGTGCCAGCAGAAGTAGCGGGAGGTACAACGAGCAGTACTTC,CASRSSGRYNEQYF
-,TRBJ1-6,once,TRBV15,TGTGCCACCAGCAGGGTCCATCAGGGGAACTCACCCCTCCACTTT,CATSRVHQGNSPLHF
-,TRBJ2-3,-,TRBV4-3,TGCGCCAGCAGCCAAGGCCCGGGACTGTCCACAGATACGCAGTATTTT,CASSQGPGLSTDTQYF
TRBD2,TRBJ2-1,-,TRBV19,TGTGCCAGTAGTTCACATAGCGGGGGAAGCAATGAGCAGTTCTTC,CASSSHSGGSNEQFF
-,TRBJ1-4,-,TRBV12-3/TRBV12-4,TGTGCCAGCAGAAACAGGGTGGGTGAAAAACTGTTTTTT,CASRNRVGEKLFF
-,TRBJ1-1,-,TRBV4-3,TGCGCCAGCAGCCAAGATGCGTACAGGTGGACTGAAGCTTTCTTT,CASSQDAYRWTEAFF
-,TRBJ1-1,-,TRBV29-1,TGCAGCGTTGATGGGGGAGGCACTGAAGCTTTCTTT,CSVDGGGTEAFF
-,TRBJ1-6,-,TRBV7-9,TGTGCCAGCAGCTTGGAGGGGGGGAATAATTCACCCCTCCACTTT,CASSLEGGNNSPLHF
TRBD2,TRBJ2-7,-,TRBV7-2,TGTGCCAGCAGGGGACTAGCGGGAGTTGAGCAGTACTTC,CASRGLAGVEQYF
TRBD2,TRBJ2-3,-,TRBV5-1,TGCGCCAGCAGCTTGGCACTAGCGGCTAGCACAGATACGCAGTATTTT,CASSLALAASTDTQYF
-,TRBJ2-2,-,TRBV5-4,TGTGCCAGCAGCGACCGGCCGGGACTTGCGTCCGGGGAGCTGTTTTTT,CASSDRPGLASGELFF
-,TRBJ2-2,-,TRBV19,TGTGCCAGTAGGGGTCAGGGGCTCGGGGAGCTGTTTTTT,CASRGQGLGELFF
TRBD1,TRBJ1-3,-,TRBV11-2,TGTGCCAGCAGCCTGACAGGGTCAGGAAACACCATATATTTT,CASSLTGSGNTIYF
TRBD1,TRBJ2-7,-,TRBV12-3/TRBV12-4,TGTGCCAGCAAGAGGGACAGCCCCTACGAGCAGTACTTC,CASKRDSPYEQYF
TRBD1,TRBJ1-2,-,TRBV28,TGTGCCAGCAGTTTGACAGGGCATGGTGGCTACACCTTC,CASSLTGHGGYTF
-,TRBJ1-1,-,TRBV30,TGTGCCTGGACGGAGAATGGTGCTGAAGCTTTCTTT,CAWTENGAEAFF
-,TRBJ1-1,-,TRBV7-2,TGTGCCAGCAGCGTGACCAGGGGACCTGGCACTGAAGCTTTCTTT,CASSVTRGPGTEAFF
-,TRBJ2-1,-,TRBV2,TGTGCCAGCAGTAGTGGAGGACTACCCCCCTACAATGAGCAGTTCTTC,CASSSGGLPPYNEQFF
TRBD1,TRBJ1-2,-,TRBV29-1,TGCAGCGTTGAGACAGGGTATGGCTACACCTTC,CSVETGYGYTF